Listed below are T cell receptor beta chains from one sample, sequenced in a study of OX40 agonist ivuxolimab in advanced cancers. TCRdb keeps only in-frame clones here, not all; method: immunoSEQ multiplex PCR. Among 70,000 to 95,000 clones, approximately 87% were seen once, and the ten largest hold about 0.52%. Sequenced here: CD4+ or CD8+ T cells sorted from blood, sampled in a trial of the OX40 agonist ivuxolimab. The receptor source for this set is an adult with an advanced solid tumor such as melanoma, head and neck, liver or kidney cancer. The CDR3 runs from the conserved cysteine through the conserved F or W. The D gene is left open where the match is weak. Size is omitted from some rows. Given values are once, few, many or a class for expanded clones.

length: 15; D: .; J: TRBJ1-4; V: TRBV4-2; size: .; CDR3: CASSQEGRGYEKLFF; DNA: TGTGCCAGCAGCCAAGAGGGGCGGGGGTATGAAAAACTGTTTTTT
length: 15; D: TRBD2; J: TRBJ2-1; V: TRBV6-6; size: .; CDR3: CASSDGTSGNNEQFF; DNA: TGTGCCAGCAGTGACGGGACTAGCGGGAACAATGAGCAGTTCTTC
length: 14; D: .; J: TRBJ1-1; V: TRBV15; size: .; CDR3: CATSRARGNTEAFF; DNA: TGTGCCACCAGCAGAGCAAGGGGAAACACTGAAGCTTTCTTT
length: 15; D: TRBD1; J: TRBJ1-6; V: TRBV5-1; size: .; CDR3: CASSTDRVYNSPLHF; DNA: TGCGCCAGCAGCACGGACAGGGTCTATAATTCACCCCTCCACTTT
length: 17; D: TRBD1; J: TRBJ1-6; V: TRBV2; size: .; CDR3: CASKAAGGVQYNSPLHF; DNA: TGTGCCAGCAAGGCGGCAGGGGGCGTTCAGTATAATTCACCCCTCCACTTT
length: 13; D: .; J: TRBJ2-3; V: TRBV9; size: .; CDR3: CASSVLSTDTQYF; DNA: TGTGCCAGCAGCGTACTCTCTACAGATACGCAGTATTTT
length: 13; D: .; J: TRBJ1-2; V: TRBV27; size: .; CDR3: CASTGYGGDGYTF; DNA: TGTGCCAGCACCGGATATGGGGGCGACGGCTACACCTTC
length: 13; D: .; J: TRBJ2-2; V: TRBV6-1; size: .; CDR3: CASRSSGDGELFF; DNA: TGTGCCAGCAGATCAAGTGGGGACGGGGAGCTGTTTTTT
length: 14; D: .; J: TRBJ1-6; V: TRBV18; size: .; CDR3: CASSREHYNSPLHF; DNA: TGTGCCAGCTCCCGGGAGCACTATAATTCACCCCTCCACTTT
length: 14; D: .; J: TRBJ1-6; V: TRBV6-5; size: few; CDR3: CASSGRVYNSPLHF; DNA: TGTGCCAGCAGTGGGAGGGTGTATAATTCACCCCTCCACTTT
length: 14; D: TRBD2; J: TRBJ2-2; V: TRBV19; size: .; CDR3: CASGGYLVRGELFF; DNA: TGTGCCAGCGGGGGGTACCTTGTCCGAGGGGAGCTGTTTTTT
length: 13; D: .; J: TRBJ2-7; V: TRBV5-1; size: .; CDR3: CASSRLGSYEQYF; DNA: TGCGCCAGCAGCCGACTAGGGTCCTACGAGCAGTACTTC
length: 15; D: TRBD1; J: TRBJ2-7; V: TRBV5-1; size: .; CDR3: CASSLGDRDSYEQYF; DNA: TGCGCCAGCAGCTTGGGTGACAGGGACTCCTACGAGCAGTACTTC
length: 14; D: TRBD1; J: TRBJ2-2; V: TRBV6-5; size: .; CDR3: CASSFDRATGELFF; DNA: TGTGCCAGCAGTTTCGACAGGGCCACCGGGGAGCTGTTTTTT
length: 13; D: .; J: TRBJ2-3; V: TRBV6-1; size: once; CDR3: CASMKTSTDTQYF; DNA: TGTGCCAGCATGAAGACTAGCACAGATACGCAGTATTTT
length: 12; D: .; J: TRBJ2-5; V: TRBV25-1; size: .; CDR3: CASTTGVETQYF; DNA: TGTGCCAGCACTACAGGTGTAGAGACCCAGTACTTC
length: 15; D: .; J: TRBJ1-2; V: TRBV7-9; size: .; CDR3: CASSLEGTLARGYTF; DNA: TGTGCCAGCAGCTTAGAGGGGACCCTCGCGCGGGGCTACACCTTC
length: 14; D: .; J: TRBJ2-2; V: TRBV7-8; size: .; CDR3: CASSLVGGHGELFF; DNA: TGTGCCAGCAGCTTAGTCGGGGGCCACGGGGAGCTGTTTTTT
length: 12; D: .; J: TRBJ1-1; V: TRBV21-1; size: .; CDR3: CASSTLQGCAFF; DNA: TGTGCCAGCAGCACTTTACAGGGTTGTGCTTTCTTT
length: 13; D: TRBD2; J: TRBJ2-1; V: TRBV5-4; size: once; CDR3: CASSPGLINEQFF; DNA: TGTGCCAGCAGCCCGGGACTAATCAATGAGCAGTTCTTC
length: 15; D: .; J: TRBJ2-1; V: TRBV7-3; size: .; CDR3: CASSDVGSSYNEQFF; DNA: TGTGCCAGCAGCGATGTAGGGAGCTCCTACAATGAGCAGTTCTTC
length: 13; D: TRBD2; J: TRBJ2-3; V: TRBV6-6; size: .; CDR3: CASSYRGGDTQYF; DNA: TGTGCCAGCAGTTACCGGGGAGGGGATACGCAGTATTTT
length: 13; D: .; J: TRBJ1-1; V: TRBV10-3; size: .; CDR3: CAISDLQGGEAFF; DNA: TGTGCCATCAGTGACTTACAGGGCGGTGAAGCTTTCTTT
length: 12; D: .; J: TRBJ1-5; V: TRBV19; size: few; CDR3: CASTRGNQPQHF; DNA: TGTGCCAGTACCAGGGGAAATCAGCCCCAGCATTTT
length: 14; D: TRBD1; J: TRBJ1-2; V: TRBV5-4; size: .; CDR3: CASSLGQAIRGYTF; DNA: TGTGCCAGCAGTCTGGGACAGGCGATCAGGGGCTACACCTTC
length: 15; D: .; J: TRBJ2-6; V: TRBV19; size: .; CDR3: CASGEWDGGANVLTF; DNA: TGTGCCAGTGGCGAATGGGATGGTGGGGCCAACGTCCTGACTTTC
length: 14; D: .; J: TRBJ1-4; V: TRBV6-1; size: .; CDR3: CASSEDWDNEKLFF; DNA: TGTGCCAGCAGTGAAGATTGGGATAATGAAAAACTGTTTTTT
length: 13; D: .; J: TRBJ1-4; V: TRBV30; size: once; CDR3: CAWSVQGAEKLFF; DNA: TGTGCCTGGAGTGTACAGGGAGCTGAAAAACTGTTTTTT
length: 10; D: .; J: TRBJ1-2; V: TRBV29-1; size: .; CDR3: CSVEQVGYTF; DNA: TGCAGCGTTGAGCAGGTCGGCTACACCTTC
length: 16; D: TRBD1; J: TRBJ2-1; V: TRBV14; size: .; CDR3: CASSQLGQASYNEQFF; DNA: TGTGCCAGCAGCCAATTAGGACAGGCCTCCTACAATGAGCAGTTCTTC
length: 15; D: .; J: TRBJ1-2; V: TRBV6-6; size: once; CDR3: CASSYGLFRDLAYTF; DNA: TGTGCCAGCAGTTACGGACTTTTCAGGGATTTGGCCTACACCTTC
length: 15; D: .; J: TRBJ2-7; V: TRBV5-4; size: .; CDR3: CASSLFTGPGYEQYF; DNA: TGTGCCAGCAGCTTGTTTACAGGACCAGGGTACGAGCAGTACTTC
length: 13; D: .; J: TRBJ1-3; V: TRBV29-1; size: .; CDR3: CSVVGGSGNTIYF; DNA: TGCAGCGTAGTAGGAGGATCTGGAAACACCATATATTTT
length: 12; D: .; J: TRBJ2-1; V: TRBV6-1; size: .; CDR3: CASSEGRGRLFF; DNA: TGTGCCAGCAGTGAAGGTAGAGGCCGATTGTTCTTC
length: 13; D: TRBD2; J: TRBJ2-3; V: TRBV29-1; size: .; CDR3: CSVDGRTRDTQYF; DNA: TGCAGCGTTGACGGGAGGACTAGAGATACGCAGTATTTT
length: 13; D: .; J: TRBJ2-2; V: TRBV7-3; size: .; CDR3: CASSFADTGELFF; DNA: TGTGCCAGCAGCTTTGCTGACACCGGGGAGCTGTTTTTT
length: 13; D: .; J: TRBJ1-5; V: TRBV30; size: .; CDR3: CAWSDSVNQPQHF; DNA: TGTGCCTGGAGTGACAGTGTCAATCAGCCCCAGCATTTT
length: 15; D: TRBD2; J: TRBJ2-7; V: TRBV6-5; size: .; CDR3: CATRRGTSGSYEQYF; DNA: TGTGCCACTCGAAGGGGGACTAGCGGCTCCTACGAGCAGTACTTC
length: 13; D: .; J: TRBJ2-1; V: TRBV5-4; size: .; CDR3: CASSLGLYNEQFF; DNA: TGTGCCAGCAGCTTGGGACTATACAATGAGCAGTTCTTC
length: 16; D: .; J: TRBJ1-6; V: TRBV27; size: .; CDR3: CASSDGRMLYNSPLHF; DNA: TGTGCCAGCAGTGATGGTCGGATGTTGTATAATTCACCCCTCCACTTT
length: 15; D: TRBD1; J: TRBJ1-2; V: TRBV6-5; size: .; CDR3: CASSKRQGAFDGYTF; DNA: TGTGCCAGCAGTAAGAGACAGGGGGCATTCGATGGCTACACCTTC
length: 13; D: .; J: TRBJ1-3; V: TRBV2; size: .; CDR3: CASSDMVGNTIYF; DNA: TGTGCCAGCAGTGACATGGTTGGAAACACCATATATTTT
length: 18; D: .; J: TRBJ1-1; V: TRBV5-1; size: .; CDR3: CASSLARARGKMNTEAFF; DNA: TGCGCCAGCAGCTTGGCCAGGGCCAGAGGGAAAATGAACACTGAAGCTTTCTTT
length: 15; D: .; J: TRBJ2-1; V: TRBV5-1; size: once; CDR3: CASSLGGSLYNEQFF; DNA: TGCGCCAGCAGCTTGGGGGGTTCCCTTTACAATGAGCAGTTCTTC
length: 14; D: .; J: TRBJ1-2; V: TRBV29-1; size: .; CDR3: CSVADSRVRGGYTF; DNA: TGCAGCGTGGCGGACAGCCGAGTACGAGGCGGCTACACCTTC
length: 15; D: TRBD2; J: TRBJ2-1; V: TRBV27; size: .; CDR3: CASSLIGGVYHEQFF; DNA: TGTGCCAGCAGTTTAATTGGGGGGGTTTACCATGAGCAGTTCTTC
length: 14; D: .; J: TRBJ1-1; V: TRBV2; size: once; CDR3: CASSKITRNTEAFF; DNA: TGTGCCAGCAGCAAAATAACAAGGAACACTGAAGCTTTCTTT
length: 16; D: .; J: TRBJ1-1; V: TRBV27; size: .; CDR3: CASSLYPRSGGTEAFF; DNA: TGTGCCAGCAGTTTATACCCGCGGTCCGGGGGAACTGAAGCTTTCTTT
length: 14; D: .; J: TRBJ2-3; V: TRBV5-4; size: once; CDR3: CASRNGLHEDTQYF; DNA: TGTGCCAGCAGAAACGGCCTCCATGAAGATACGCAGTATTTT
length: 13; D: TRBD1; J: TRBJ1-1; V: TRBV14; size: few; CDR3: CASSSDRATEAFF; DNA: TGTGCCAGCAGTTCCGACAGGGCCACTGAAGCTTTCTTT
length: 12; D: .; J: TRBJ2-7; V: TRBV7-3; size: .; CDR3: CASSLKGWEQYF; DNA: TGTGCCAGCAGCTTAAAGGGTTGGGAGCAGTACTTC
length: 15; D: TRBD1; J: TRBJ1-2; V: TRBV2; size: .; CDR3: CASSGTGTGVNGYTF; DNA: TGTGCCAGCAGTGGAACCGGGACAGGGGTAAATGGCTACACCTTC
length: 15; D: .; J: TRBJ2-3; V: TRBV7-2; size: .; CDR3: CASSPQSNFPDTQYF; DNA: TGTGCCAGCAGCCCCCAGAGTAATTTCCCAGATACGCAGTATTTT
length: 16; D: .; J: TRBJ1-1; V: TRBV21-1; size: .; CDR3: CASSSPSAGSNTEAFF; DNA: TGTGCCAGCAGCTCCCCGTCGGCAGGGTCGAACACTGAAGCTTTCTTT
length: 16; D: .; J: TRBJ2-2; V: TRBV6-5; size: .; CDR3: CASSYEEGGSTGELFF; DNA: TGTGCCAGCAGTTACGAAGAGGGGGGTTCCACCGGGGAGCTGTTTTTT